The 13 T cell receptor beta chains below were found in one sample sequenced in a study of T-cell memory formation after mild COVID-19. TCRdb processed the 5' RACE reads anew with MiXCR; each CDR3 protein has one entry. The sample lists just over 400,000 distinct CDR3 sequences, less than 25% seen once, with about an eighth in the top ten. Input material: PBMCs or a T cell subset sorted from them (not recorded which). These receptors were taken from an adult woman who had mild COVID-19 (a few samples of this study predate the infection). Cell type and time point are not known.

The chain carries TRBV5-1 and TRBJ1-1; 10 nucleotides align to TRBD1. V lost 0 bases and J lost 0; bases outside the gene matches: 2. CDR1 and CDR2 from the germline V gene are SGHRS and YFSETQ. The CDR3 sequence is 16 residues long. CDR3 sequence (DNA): TGCGCCAGCAGCTTGGGGGGGACAGGGGTGAACACTGAAGCTTTCTTT. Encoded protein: CASSLGGTGVNTEAFF.

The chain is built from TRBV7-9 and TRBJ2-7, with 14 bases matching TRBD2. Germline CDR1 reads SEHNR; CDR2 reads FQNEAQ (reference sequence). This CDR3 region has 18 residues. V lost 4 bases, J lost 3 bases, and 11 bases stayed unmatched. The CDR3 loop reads CASSSDGATSGRVYEQYF. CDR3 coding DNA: TGTGCCAGCAGCTCGGACGGCGCGACTAGCGGGAGGGTCTACGAGCAGTACTTC.

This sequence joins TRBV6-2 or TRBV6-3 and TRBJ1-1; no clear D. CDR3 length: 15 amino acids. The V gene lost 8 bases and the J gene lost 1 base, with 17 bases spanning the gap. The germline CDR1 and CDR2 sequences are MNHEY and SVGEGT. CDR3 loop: CASAPTRRTNTEAFF. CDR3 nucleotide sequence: TGTGCCAGCGCCCCGACTAGACGGACGAACACTGAAGCTTTCTTT.

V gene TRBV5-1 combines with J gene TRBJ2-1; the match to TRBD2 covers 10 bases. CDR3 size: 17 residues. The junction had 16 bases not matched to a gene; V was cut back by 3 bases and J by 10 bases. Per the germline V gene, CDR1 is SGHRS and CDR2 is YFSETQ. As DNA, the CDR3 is TGCGCCAGCAGCTCCACATTCCATCTAGCGGGGGTGAGGGAGCAGTTCTTC. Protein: CASSSTFHLAGVREQFF. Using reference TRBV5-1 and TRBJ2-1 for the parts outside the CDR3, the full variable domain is KAGVTQTPRYLIKTRGQQVTLSCSPISGHRSVSWYQQTPGQGLQFLFEYFSETQRNKGNFPGRFSGRQFSNSRSEMNVSTLELGDSALYLCASSSTFHLAGVREQFFGPGTRLTVL.

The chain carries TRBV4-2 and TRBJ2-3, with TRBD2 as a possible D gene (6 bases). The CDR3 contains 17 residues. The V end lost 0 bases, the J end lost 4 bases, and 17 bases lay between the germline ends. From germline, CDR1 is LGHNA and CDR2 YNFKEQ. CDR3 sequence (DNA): TGTGCCAGCAGCCAAGAAAGGCGGGGAGAGTGGGCAGATACGCAGTATTTT. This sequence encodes CASSQERRGEWADTQYF.

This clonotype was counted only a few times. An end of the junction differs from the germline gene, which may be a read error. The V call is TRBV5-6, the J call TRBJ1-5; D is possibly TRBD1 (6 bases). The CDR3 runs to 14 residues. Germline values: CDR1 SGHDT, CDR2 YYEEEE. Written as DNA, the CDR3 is TGTGCCAGCAGCTACCGCGGACAGCAAAGACAAGGAGATTTT. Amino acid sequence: CASSYRGQQRQGDF.

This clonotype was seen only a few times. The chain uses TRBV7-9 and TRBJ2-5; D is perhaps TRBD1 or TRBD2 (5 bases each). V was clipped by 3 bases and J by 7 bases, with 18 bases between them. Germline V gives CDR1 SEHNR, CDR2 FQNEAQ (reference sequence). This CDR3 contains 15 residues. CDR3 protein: CASSFRGRQEWTQYF. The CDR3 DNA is TGTGCCAGCAGCTTTAGGGGACGCCAAGAGTGGACCCAGTACTTC. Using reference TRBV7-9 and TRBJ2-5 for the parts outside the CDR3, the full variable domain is DTGVSQNPRHKITKRGQNVTFRCDPISEHNRLYWYRQTLGQGPEFLTYFQNEAQLEKSRLLSDRFSAERPKGSFSTLEIQRTEQGDSAMYLCASSFRGRQEWTQYFGPGTRLLVL.

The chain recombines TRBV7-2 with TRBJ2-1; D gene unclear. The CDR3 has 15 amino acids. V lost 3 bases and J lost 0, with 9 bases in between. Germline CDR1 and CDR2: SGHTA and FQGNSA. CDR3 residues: CASSFAKSSYNEQFF. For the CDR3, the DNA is TGTGCCAGCAGCTTCGCTAAAAGCTCCTACAATGAGCAGTTCTTC.

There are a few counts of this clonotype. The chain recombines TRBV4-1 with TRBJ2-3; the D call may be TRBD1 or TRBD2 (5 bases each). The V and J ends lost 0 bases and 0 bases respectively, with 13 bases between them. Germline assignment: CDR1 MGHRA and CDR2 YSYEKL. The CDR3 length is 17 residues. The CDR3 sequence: CASSQDPGTLSTDTQYF. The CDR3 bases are TGCGCCAGCAGCCAAGATCCCGGGACCCTAAGCACAGATACGCAGTATTTT.

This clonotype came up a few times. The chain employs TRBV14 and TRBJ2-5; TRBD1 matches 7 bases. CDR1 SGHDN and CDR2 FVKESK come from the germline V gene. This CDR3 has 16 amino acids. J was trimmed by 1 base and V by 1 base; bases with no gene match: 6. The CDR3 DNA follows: TGTGCCAGCAGCCAAGTTGGGAACAGGGGCCAAGAGACCCAGTACTTC. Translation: CASSQVGNRGQETQYF.

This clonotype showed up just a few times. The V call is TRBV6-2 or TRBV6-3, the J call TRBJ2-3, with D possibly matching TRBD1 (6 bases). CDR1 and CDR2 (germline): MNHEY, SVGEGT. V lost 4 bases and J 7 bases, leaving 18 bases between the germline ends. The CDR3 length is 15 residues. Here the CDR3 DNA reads TGTGCCAGCAGTTGGAAGACAGGAGTTGACTATACGCAGTATTTT. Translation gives CASSWKTGVDYTQYF.

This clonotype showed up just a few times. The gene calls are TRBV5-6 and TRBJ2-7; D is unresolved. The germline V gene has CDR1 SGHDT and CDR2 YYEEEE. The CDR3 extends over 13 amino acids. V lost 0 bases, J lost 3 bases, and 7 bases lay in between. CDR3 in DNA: TGTGCCAGCAGCTTGGGGCCGATCTACGAGCAGTACTTC. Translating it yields CASSLGPIYEQYF.

The CDR3 here is CASSPQGLVFAEAFF. The CDR3 DNA follows: TGTGCCAGCAGCCCCCAGGGCCTGGTGTTCGCTGAAGCTTTCTTT. The V and J genes are TRBV9 and TRBJ1-1, with a possible D match to TRBD1 (5 bases). Trimming removed 4 bases at V and 6 bases at J, with 19 bases between. Germline V gene data show CDR1 as SGDLS and CDR2 as YYNGEE. This CDR3 comprises 15 residues.